This T cell receptor beta chain came from a study of OX40 agonist ivuxolimab in advanced cancers. Whole-study context: Patients achieving partial responses numbered three: one hepatocellular carcinoma case and two cutaneous melanoma cases.

Trimming removed 5 bases at V and 6 bases at J, with 15 bases between. The germline CDR1 and CDR2 sequences are MDHEN and SYDVKM. The CDR3 extends over 14 amino acids. Some clones are missing from TCRdb's copy, which holds only in-frame ones; the method was immunoSEQ multiplex PCR. The sample shows about 120,000 clones, 80% to 90% of them seen only once. Study-level findings and limits: The 0.1-3.0 mg/kg partial responders had among the lowest clonal expansion. A proportion of nonresponders additionally exhibited low normalized T-cell clonal expansion.

Points on this clone: Its antigen is unidentified.

This sample comprised CD4+ or CD8+ T cells sorted from blood, obtained in a trial of the OX40 agonist ivuxolimab. The clonotype comes from an adult with an advanced solid tumor such as melanoma, head and neck, liver or kidney cancer. This chain connects TRBV28 to TRBJ2-3; tentative D call: TRBD1 (7 bases). The CDR3: CASSAGQPLDTQYF. CDR3 sequence (DNA): TGTGCCAGCAGTGCGGGACAGCCGCTTGATACGCAGTATTTT. The full variable domain, its missing parts supplied by reference TRBV28 and TRBJ2-3, is DVKVTQSSRYLVKRTGEKVFLECVQDMDHENMFWYRQDPGLGLRLIYFSYDVKMKEKGDIPEGYSVSREKKERFSLILESASTNQTSMYLCASSAGQPLDTQYFGPGTRLTVL.